The 16 T cell receptor beta chains below all came from one sample that was sequenced in a study of control samples from healthy donors and cancer patients. Data came from immunoSEQ multiplex PCR; TCRdb stores just in-frame clones and leaves some out. This table has about 55,000 clones, approximately 85% appearing once. What was sequenced was blood. The receptor source for this set is a man in his fifties or sixties in good health.

The chain has TRBV18 and TRBJ1-1; D possibly corresponds to TRBD1 (5 bases). The CDR3 spans 16 residues. V was clipped by 6 bases and J by 3 bases, with 20 bases between them. Germline V gene lookup returns CDR1 KGHSH and CDR2 LQKENI. The CDR3: CASSPGARAGDTEAFF. The CDR3 coding sequence is TGTGCCAGCTCTCCCGGGGCCCGCGCGGGGGACACTGAAGCTTTCTTT.

V gene TRBV10-3 combines with J gene TRBJ1-4; D possibly corresponds to TRBD1 (5 bases). The V end lost 5 bases, the J end lost 4 bases, and 14 bases lay between the germline ends. Per the germline V gene, CDR1 is ENHRY and CDR2 is SYGVKD. The CDR3 loop spans 15 amino acids. CDR3 protein: CAISNQRDLNEKLFF. DNA of the CDR3: TGTGCCATCAGTAACCAACGGGACCTTAATGAAAAACTGTTTTTT.

The chain recombines TRBV28 with TRBJ2-1, with TRBD2 matching over 8 bases. V dropped 4 bases and J dropped 5; count of bases not matched to a gene: 1. The CDR3 length is 13 residues. Germline V CDR1 and CDR2: MDHEN, SYDVKM. CDR3 amino acids: CASSSGLDNEQFF. CDR3 DNA: TGTGCCAGCAGTTCGGGACTAGACAATGAGCAGTTCTTC.

The chain recombines TRBV18 with TRBJ1-1; D possibly corresponds to TRBD1 (5 bases). V lost 3 bases to trimming and J lost 5 bases, with 10 bases between them. The CDR3 length is 13 residues. CDR1 and CDR2 (germline): KGHSH, LQKENI. The CDR3 region has the DNA TGTGCCAGCTCACCTCAGGGCGGGACTGAAGCTTTCTTT. Translated, it gives CASSPQGGTEAFF.

The CDR3 region has the DNA TGTGCCAGCAGCCCTACTGACAGGGTAGTAAGTGGCTACACCTTC. It specifies CASSPTDRVVSGYTF. The chain recombines TRBV14 with TRBJ1-2, with 7 positions matching TRBD1. CDR1 SGHDN and CDR2 FVKESK come from the germline V gene. The CDR3 spans 15 residues. V was pared by 4 bases and J by 7 bases, with 12 bases of the junction left unmatched.

V is TRBV7-3 and J is TRBJ2-1; TRBD2 agrees at 8 bases. The germline V gene has CDR1 SGHTA and CDR2 FQGTGA. The length of the CDR3 is 16 residues. V dropped 5 bases and J dropped 1; count of bases not matched to a gene: 7. CDR3 sequence (DNA): TGTGCCAGCAGCCAGTACACTAGCGGTTCCTACAATGAGCAGTTCTTC. Translating gives CASSQYTSGSYNEQFF.

The chain joins TRBV19 to TRBJ2-5; 8 bases map to TRBD2. V gave up 3 bases and J gave up 2 bases; unmatched junction bases: 5. CDR3 size: 15 residues. The germline CDR1 and CDR2 sequences are LNHDA and SQIVND (reference sequence). CDR3 nucleotides: TGTGCCAGTAGTATTGGGACTAGGTTTCAAGAGACCCAGTACTTC. It specifies CASSIGTRFQETQYF.

The J gene is TRBJ2-7, the V gene TRBV5-5, with TRBD2 as a possible D gene (6 bases). Trimming took 1 base from V and 0 from J, leaving 14 bases between them. The CDR3 contains 16 residues. Germline-derived CDR1 and CDR2 are SGHKS and YYEKEE (reference sequence). CDR3 sequence reads: CASSLFRGLLSYEQYF. The CDR3 region has the DNA TGTGCCAGCAGCTTGTTCCGGGGACTGCTCTCCTACGAGCAGTACTTC.

The chain recombines TRBV20-1 with TRBJ2-7, with D uncertain. V was trimmed by 3 bases and J by 5 bases, leaving 8 bases between them. This CDR3 spans 11 amino acids. CDR1 DFQATT and CDR2 SNEGSKA come from the germline V gene (reference sequence). The CDR3 bases are TGCAGTGCTAGGGGTTACCACGAGCAGTACTTC. Translated, it gives CSARGYHEQYF.

J is TRBJ1-1 and V is TRBV24-1, with D possibly TRBD1 on 5 matching bases. V was clipped by 3 bases and J by 0 bases, with 10 bases between them. The CDR3 has 15 amino acids. Germline CDR1 is KGHDR and CDR2 is SFDVKD. The CDR3 region has the DNA TGTGCCACCAGTGATATGACAGTCATGAACACTGAAGCTTTCTTT. Its protein product is CATSDMTVMNTEAFF.

V and J are TRBV12-3 or TRBV12-4 and TRBJ2-1, with D perhaps TRBD2 (6 bases). The CDR3 runs to 12 residues. V dropped 8 bases and J dropped 3 bases, with 8 bases sitting between them. This chain's CDR3 is CASHSGYNEQFF. CDR3 DNA sequence: TGTGCCAGCCATAGCGGCTACAATGAGCAGTTCTTC.

The chain has TRBV9 and TRBJ1-5; the match to TRBD1 covers 7 bases. Germline CDR1 SGDLS, CDR2 YYNGEE. V gave up 3 bases and J gave up 5 bases; unmatched junction bases: 5. This CDR3 region has 14 residues. CDR3 residues: CASSGGQAHQPQHF. The CDR3 DNA reads as TGTGCCAGCAGCGGAGGACAGGCCCATCAGCCCCAGCATTTT.

The chain uses TRBV10-3 and TRBJ1-1, with 7 bases matching TRBD1. The CDR3 has 13 residues. The V segment lost 9 bases and the J segment 6 bases; nucleotides outside the gene matches: 10. Per the germline V gene, CDR1 is ENHRY and CDR2 is SYGVKD. The CDR3 sequence: CAIRGGAKSEAFF. As DNA, the CDR3 is TGTGCCATTCGAGGGGGCGCGAAATCTGAAGCTTTCTTT.

This clone has a handful of counts. The chain combines TRBV7-8 with TRBJ2-7; no reliable D call. Germline CDR1 and CDR2: SGHVS and FQNEAQ. V gave up 2 bases and J gave up 7 bases, with 12 bases separating them. This CDR3 comprises 13 residues. CDR3 loop: CASSLSRFEEQYF. CDR3 DNA: TGTGCCAGCAGCTTATCCCGGTTTGAAGAGCAGTACTTC.

This sequence joins TRBV6-5 and TRBJ2-2; D uncertain. The CDR3 covers 10 residues. Trimming removed 8 bases at V and 7 bases at J, with 5 bases between. Per germline, CDR1 MNHEY and CDR2 SVGAGI. The chain's CDR3 is CASGDGELFF. CDR3 coding DNA: TGTGCCAGCGGGGACGGGGAGCTGTTTTTT.

The rearrangement joins TRBV30 to TRBJ2-3; unclear D gene. The V gene's germline CDR1 is GTSNPN and CDR2 SVGIG (reference sequence). The V gene lost 6 bases and the J gene lost 0 bases, with 10 bases spanning the gap. CDR3 length equals 13 residues. CDR3 bases: TGTGCCTGCCAACCGGCTAGCACAGATACGCAGTATTTT. This translates into CACQPASTDTQYF.